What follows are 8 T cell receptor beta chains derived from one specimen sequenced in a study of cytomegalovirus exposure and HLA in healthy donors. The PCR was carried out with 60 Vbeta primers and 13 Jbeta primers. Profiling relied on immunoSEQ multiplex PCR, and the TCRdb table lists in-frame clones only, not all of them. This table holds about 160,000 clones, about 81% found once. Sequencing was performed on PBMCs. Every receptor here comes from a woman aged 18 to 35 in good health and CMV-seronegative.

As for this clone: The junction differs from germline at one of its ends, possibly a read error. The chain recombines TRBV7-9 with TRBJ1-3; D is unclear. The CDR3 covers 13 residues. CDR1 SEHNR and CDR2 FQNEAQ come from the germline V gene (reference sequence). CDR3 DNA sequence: TGTGCAAACCAGGTTGTCTCTGGAAACGCCATATATTTT. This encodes CANQVVSGNAIYF.

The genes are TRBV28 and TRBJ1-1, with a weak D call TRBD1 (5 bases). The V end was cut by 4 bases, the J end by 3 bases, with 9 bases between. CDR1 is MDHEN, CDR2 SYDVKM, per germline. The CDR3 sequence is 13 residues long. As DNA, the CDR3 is TGTGCCAGCAGTTGGCGGGGGGACACTGAAGCTTTCTTT. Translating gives CASSWRGDTEAFF.

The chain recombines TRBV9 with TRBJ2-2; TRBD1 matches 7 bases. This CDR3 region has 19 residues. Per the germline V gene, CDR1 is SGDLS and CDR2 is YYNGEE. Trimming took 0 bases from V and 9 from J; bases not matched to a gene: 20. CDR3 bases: TGTGCCAGCAGCGTAGGGATTAATAGTTGGGACAGTTTCTACCGGGAGCTGTTTTTT. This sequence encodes CASSVGINSWDSFYRELFF. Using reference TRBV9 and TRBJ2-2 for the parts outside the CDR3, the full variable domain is DSGVTQTPKHLITATGQRVTLRCSPRSGDLSVYWYQQSLDQGLQFLIQYYNGEERAKGNILERFSAQQFPDLHSELNLSSLELGDSALYFCASSVGINSWDSFYRELFFGEGSRLTVL.

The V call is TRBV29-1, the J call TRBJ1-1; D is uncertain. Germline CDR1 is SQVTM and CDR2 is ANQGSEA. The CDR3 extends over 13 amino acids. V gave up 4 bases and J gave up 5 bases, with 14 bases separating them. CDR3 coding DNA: TGCAGCGTTGTTGAGGGATCGGGAACTGAAGCTTTCTTT. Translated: CSVVEGSGTEAFF.

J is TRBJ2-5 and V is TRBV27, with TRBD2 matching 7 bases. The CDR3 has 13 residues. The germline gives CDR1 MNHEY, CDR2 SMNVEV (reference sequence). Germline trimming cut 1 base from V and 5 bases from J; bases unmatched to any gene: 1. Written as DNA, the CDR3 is TGTGCCAGCAGTTTATGGGGGGGGGAGACCCAGTACTTC. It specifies CASSLWGGETQYF.

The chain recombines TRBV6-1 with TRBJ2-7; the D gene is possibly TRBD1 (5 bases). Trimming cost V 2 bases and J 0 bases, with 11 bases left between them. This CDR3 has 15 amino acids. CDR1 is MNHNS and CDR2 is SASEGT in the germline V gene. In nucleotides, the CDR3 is TGTGCCAGCAGTGAAATGTCAGGGTCCTCCTACGAGCAGTACTTC. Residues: CASSEMSGSSYEQYF.

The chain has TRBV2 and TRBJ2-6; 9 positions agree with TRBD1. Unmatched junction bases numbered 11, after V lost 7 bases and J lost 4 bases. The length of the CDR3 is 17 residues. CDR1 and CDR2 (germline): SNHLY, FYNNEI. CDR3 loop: CASTRDRATAGANVLTF. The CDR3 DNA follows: TGTGCCAGCACTCGGGACAGGGCAACGGCGGGGGCCAACGTCCTGACTTTC.

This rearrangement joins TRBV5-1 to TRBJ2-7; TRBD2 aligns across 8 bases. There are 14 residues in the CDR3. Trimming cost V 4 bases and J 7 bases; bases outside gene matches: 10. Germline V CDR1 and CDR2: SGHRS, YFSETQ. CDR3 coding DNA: TGCGCCAGCAGCCCCGGGGGGGGCAGGGAAGAGCAGTACTTC. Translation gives CASSPGGGREEQYF.